One sample yielded the 30 T cell receptor beta chains listed below, sequenced in a study of CD8 T cells in ankylosing spondylitis. TCRdb used MiXCR to reprocess the 5' RACE reads, holding one entry per CDR3 protein. This table has 200,000 to 300,000 distinct CDR3 sequences, 24% appearing once. The sequenced material came from blood, either unsorted or a sorted T cell fraction (not recorded which). The receptors were gathered from a male donor with ankylosing spondylitis or in good health (not recorded which).

The table lists this clonotype with many counts. The genes are TRBV20-1 and TRBJ2-3; a weak D match, TRBD1 (6 bases). Germline V gene lookup returns CDR1 DFQATT and CDR2 SNEGSKA (reference sequence). V was pared by 6 bases and J by 4 bases, with 14 bases between. The CDR3 contains 13 residues. In nucleotides, the CDR3 is TGCAGTGCCAAAGTCAGGGGCCCAGATACGCAGTATTTT. It encodes CSAKVRGPDTQYF.

This clonotype has just a few counts. V is TRBV29-1 and J is TRBJ1-1; no reliable D call. Trimming took off 6 bases at V and 5 bases at J, with 10 bases between the two ends. The CDR3 runs 11 residues. Germline V gene lookup returns CDR1 SQVTM and CDR2 ANQGSEA. CDR3 loop: CSVQEGTEAFF. The CDR3 DNA sequence: TGCAGCGTCCAGGAGGGAACTGAAGCTTTCTTT.

On this clonotype: This is likely a read error, given that the CDR3 carries no conserved phenylalanine or tryptophan at its end. The chain joins TRBV20-1 to TRBJ2-4; 10 bases line up with TRBD2. The CDR3 length is 16 residues. Germline CDR1 and CDR2: DFQATT and SNEGSKA (reference sequence). V lost 2 bases, J lost 0 bases, and 4 bases stayed unmatched. CDR3 region: CSARPSGGIAKNIQYL. Written as DNA, the CDR3 is TGCAGTGCTAGACCTAGCGGGGGAATAGCCAAAAACATTCAGTACCTC.

The sample holds many counts of this clonotype. The chain carries TRBV20-1 and TRBJ2-3, with 7 nucleotides matching TRBD2. The V gene end was trimmed by 3 bases and the J gene end by 9 bases; junction bases not matched to a gene: 12. Germline V gene data show CDR1 as DFQATT and CDR2 as SNEGSKA (reference sequence). This CDR3 is built from 14 residues. The CDR3 is CSASEAGRPSTQYF. The CDR3 DNA follows: TGCAGTGCTAGTGAAGCGGGGAGACCGTCGACGCAGTATTTT.

J is TRBJ2-3 and V is TRBV5-1; the match to TRBD2 covers 7 bases. Per the germline V gene, CDR1 is SGHRS and CDR2 is YFSETQ. This CDR3 is built from 14 residues. J lost 4 bases, V lost 1 base, and 3 bases had no gene match. CDR3 amino acids: CASSLSGGADTQYF. The CDR3 region has the DNA TGCGCCAGCAGCTTGTCGGGGGGAGCAGATACGCAGTATTTT.

This chain links TRBV9 with TRBJ2-3; no clear D gene. The CDR3 is 12 amino acids. The germline CDR1 and CDR2 sequences are SGDLS and YYNGEE. The germline V and J ends were trimmed by 0 bases and 6 bases, with 5 bases remaining between them. CDR3 DNA sequence: TGTGCCAGCAGCGTAGAAAAGGATACGCAGTATTTT. Amino acid sequence: CASSVEKDTQYF.

J is TRBJ2-7 and V is TRBV7-2, with TRBD2 matching 13 bases. Trimming removed 5 bases from V and 0 bases from J; junction bases left unmatched: 7. Germline loops: CDR1 SGHTA, CDR2 FQGNSA. The CDR3 extends over 17 amino acids. This chain's CDR3 is CASSRTSGGYSSYEQYF. CDR3 sequence (DNA): TGTGCCAGCAGCCGGACTAGCGGGGGATACAGCTCCTACGAGCAGTACTTC.

There are many counts of this clonotype. This chain connects TRBV12-3 or TRBV12-4 to TRBJ2-3; D call uncertain. V was trimmed by 3 bases and J by 6 bases, leaving 13 bases between them. This CDR3 region has 14 residues. The CDR3 sequence is CASSLSVRRDTQYF. The CDR3 DNA reads TGTGCCAGCAGTTTGTCGGTCCGCCGGGATACGCAGTATTTT.

This clonotype was counted ten times or more. This chain connects TRBV29-1 to TRBJ2-1; D possibly uses TRBD1 or TRBD2 (7 bases each). The ends were cut back, 3 bases at V and 2 bases at J, with 11 bases in the middle. CDR3 size: 14 residues. Germline V CDR1 and CDR2: SQVTM, ANQGSEA. In DNA, the CDR3 is TGCAGCGTTGAGGGAGGGGGCCCCTACAATGAGCAGTTCTTC. Residues: CSVEGGGPYNEQFF.

This clonotype was observed a handful of times. The chain uses TRBV29-1 and TRBJ2-6; D gene ambiguous. V lost 4 bases, J lost 12 bases, and 7 bases lay in between. The germline gives CDR1 SQVTM, CDR2 ANQGSEA. This CDR3 is built from 10 residues. The CDR3 coding sequence is TGCAGCGTTGGCCTGGGCGTCCTGACTTTC. It translates to CSVGLGVLTF.

The table lists this clonotype with many counts. This chain connects TRBV5-5 to TRBJ2-2; D not resolved. In germline, CDR1 is SGHKS, CDR2 YYEKEE (reference sequence). The length of the CDR3 is 13 residues. The V end lost 0 bases, the J end lost 6 bases, and 6 bases lay between the germline ends. The CDR3 DNA sequence: TGTGCCAGCAGCTTGGCGCATGCCGGGGAGCTGTTTTTT. This translates into CASSLAHAGELFF.

The chain recombines TRBV10-3 with TRBJ2-1, with D perhaps assigned TRBD1 or TRBD2 (6 bases each). Germline lookup yields CDR1 ENHRY and CDR2 SYGVKD. Trimming pared 2 bases from V and 8 bases from J, leaving 13 bases between. This CDR3 is built from 14 residues. The CDR3 sequence is CAISERPGADEQFF. CDR3 nucleotides: TGTGCCATCAGTGAGAGACCGGGGGCGGATGAGCAGTTCTTC.

The V gene is TRBV10-3, the J gene TRBJ2-7, with 11 bases identical to TRBD1. V dropped 7 bases and J dropped 6; count of bases not matched to a gene: 8. The CDR3 runs 14 residues. Germline CDR1 and CDR2: ENHRY and SYGVKD. The CDR3 region is CAITNGDRGFEQYF. In DNA, the CDR3 is TGTGCCATCACCAATGGGGACAGGGGGTTCGAGCAGTACTTC.

At least ten counts were recorded for this clonotype. The chain couples TRBV20-1 to TRBJ2-7; TRBD1 matches 8 bases. The CDR3 extends over 13 amino acids. CDR1 and CDR2 from the germline V gene are DFQATT and SNEGSKA (reference sequence). The V and J ends lost 3 bases and 3 bases, in that order; junction bases with no gene match: 4. CDR3 sequence: CSASFDRGYEQYF. The CDR3 DNA reads TGCAGTGCTAGTTTCGACAGGGGCTACGAGCAGTACTTC.

This clonotype was seen more than once but under ten times. The V call is TRBV6-4, the J call TRBJ1-1; tentatively, D is TRBD1 (6 bases). This CDR3 contains 15 residues. V gave up 0 bases and J gave up 10 bases, with 18 bases separating them. Germline CDR1 and CDR2: MRHNA and SNTAGT. CDR3 in amino acids: CASSDSTGTFPPAFF. For the CDR3, the DNA is TGTGCCAGCAGTGACTCGACCGGGACATTCCCCCCAGCTTTCTTT.

J is TRBJ2-3 and V is TRBV12-3 or TRBV12-4; no definite D call. V was clipped by 6 bases and J by 4 bases, with 17 bases between them. The CDR3 consists of 15 residues. The CDR3 bases are TGTGCCAGCAGCCCAGAATATAGTGGCGCAGATACGCAGTATTTT. It yields the protein CASSPEYSGADTQYF.

Many counts were recorded for this clonotype. The chain links TRBV5-1 to TRBJ2-2; TRBD1 matches at 8 bases. V trimming: 0 bases; J trimming: 5 bases; junction bases outside the gene matches: 9. CDR3 size: 17 residues. Germline-derived CDR1 and CDR2 are SGHRS and YFSETQ. CDR3 nucleotides: TGCGCCAGCAGCTTGGCCCCCCAGGGGGCGGCTACCGGGGAGCTGTTTTTT. Protein sequence: CASSLAPQGAATGELFF.

This clonotype was observed a handful of times. The chain is built from TRBV12-3 or TRBV12-4 and TRBJ2-5; D may be TRBD1 (6 bases). The CDR3 consists of 17 residues. Trimming pared 6 bases from V and 1 base from J, leaving 21 bases between. CDR3 residues: CASSKARGQGSQETQYF. The CDR3 DNA follows: TGTGCCAGCAGCAAAGCAAGGGGCCAGGGGAGCCAAGAGACCCAGTACTTC.

Here the CDR3 DNA reads TGCAGTGCTAGTCAGGCAGGGGGCTGGAACATTCAGTACTTC. Its translation: CSASQAGGWNIQYF. The V gene is TRBV20-1, the J gene TRBJ2-4, with TRBD1 matching 8 bases. Per the germline V gene, CDR1 is DFQATT and CDR2 is SNEGSKA (reference sequence). This CDR3 is built from 14 residues. V lost 3 bases, J lost 7 bases, and 8 bases stayed unmatched.

This clonotype was detected many times. The chain is built from TRBV20-1 and TRBJ2-2; perhaps D is TRBD1 or TRBD2 (6 bases each). The CDR3 extends over 15 amino acids. V lost 5 bases to trimming and J lost 0 bases, with 13 bases between them. The germline CDR1 and CDR2 sequences are DFQATT and SNEGSKA (reference sequence). In DNA form, the CDR3 reads TGCAGTGCTGAGAAGGGGGGCGCGAACACCGGGGAGCTGTTTTTT. Amino acids: CSAEKGGANTGELFF.

The rearrangement links TRBV29-1 to TRBJ1-2; D may be TRBD1 (6 bases). CDR1 and CDR2 from the germline V gene are SQVTM and ANQGSEA. V was trimmed by 7 bases and J by 4 bases, leaving 19 bases between them. The CDR3 totals 14 residues. CDR3 sequence reads: CSALPLGGGYGYTF. DNA for the CDR3: TGCAGCGCCCTTCCGTTGGGGGGCGGCTATGGCTACACCTTC. The whole variable domain, filled in from reference TRBV29-1 and TRBJ1-2, reads SAVISQKPSRDICQRGTSLTIQCQVDSQVTMMFWYRQQPGQSLTLIATANQGSEATYESGFVIDKFPISRPNLTFSTLTVSNMSPEDSSIYLCSALPLGGGYGYTFGSGTRLTVV.

The chain combines TRBV4-2 with TRBJ1-5; 7 positions match TRBD1. V shed 0 bases and J 2 bases; nucleotides not matched to a gene: 1. Germline V gene lookup returns CDR1 LGHNA and CDR2 YNFKEQ. This CDR3 spans 15 amino acids. CDR3 nucleotide sequence: TGTGCCAGCAGCCAAGACGGACAGGGCAATCAGCCCCAGCATTTT. As protein: CASSQDGQGNQPQHF.

There are many counts of this clonotype. V is TRBV5-1 and J is TRBJ2-3; TRBD2 matches 8 bases. With 0 bases clipped from V and 6 bases from J, the junction kept 9 bases outside the gene matches. In germline, CDR1 is SGHRS, CDR2 YFSETQ. This CDR3 is 16 amino acids long. CDR3 coding DNA: TGCGCCAGCAGCTTGGCCGGAGGGACTAGGGGTGATACGCAGTATTTT. Its translation: CASSLAGGTRGDTQYF.

This clonotype was picked up a small number of times. V usage is TRBV3-1 and J usage is TRBJ2-5; 8 nucleotides line up with TRBD2. Germline-derived CDR1 and CDR2 are LGHDT and YNNKEL (reference sequence). The J segment lost 1 base and the V segment lost 4 bases, leaving 8 bases of the junction unmatched. The CDR3 totals 16 residues. CDR3 coding DNA: TGTGCCAGCAGCCCCCGTATAGCGGGGAGCCAAGAGACCCAGTACTTC. Translated: CASSPRIAGSQETQYF.

This clonotype was picked up many times. V gene TRBV6-2 or TRBV6-3 combines with J gene TRBJ2-5; no clear D gene. The CDR3 has 12 amino acids. The germline gives CDR1 MNHEY, CDR2 SVGEGT. V was shortened by 0 bases and J by 1 base, with 0 bases between the two germline ends. In nucleotides, the CDR3 is TGTGCCAGCAGTTACTCCCAAGAGACCCAGTACTTC. Protein sequence: CASSYSQETQYF.

The sample holds many counts of this clonotype. V gene TRBV6-1 combines with J gene TRBJ2-7; a weak D match, TRBD2 (6 bases). The germline V gene encodes CDR1 MNHNS and CDR2 SASEGT. This CDR3 has 14 residues. With 2 bases removed from V and 7 bases from J, the gap between germline ends came to 15 bases. DNA of the CDR3: TGTGCCAGCAGTGAAATCCGGTTAGGGAGGGAGCAGTACTTC. This codes for CASSEIRLGREQYF.

This clonotype has a handful of counts. DNA of the CDR3: TGTGCCAGCAGTCTCCACATGGGGACCGGGGAGCTGTTTTTT. Protein: CASSLHMGTGELFF. The rearrangement joins TRBV12-3 or TRBV12-4 to TRBJ2-2; D is ambiguous. The CDR3 totals 14 residues. Trimming took 5 bases from V and 5 from J, leaving 12 bases between them.

Many counts were recorded for this clonotype. V usage is TRBV5-5 and J usage is TRBJ1-6; unclear D gene. CDR3 length: 16 amino acids. The germline gives CDR1 SGHKS, CDR2 YYEKEE (reference sequence). Trimming took off 0 bases at V and 0 bases at J, with 7 bases between the two ends. This CDR3 reads CASSLDRYSYNSPLHF. As DNA, the CDR3 is TGTGCCAGCAGCTTGGATCGGTACTCCTATAATTCACCCCTCCACTTT. The full variable domain, with the rest looked up from reference TRBV5-5 and TRBJ1-6, is DAGVTQSPTHLIKTRGQQVTLRCSPISGHKSVSWYQQVLGQGPQFIFQYYEKEERGRGNFPDRFSARQFPNYSSELNVNALLLGDSALYLCASSLDRYSYNSPLHFGNGTRLTVT.

The sample holds many counts of this clonotype. The chain is built from TRBV3-1 and TRBJ2-2; D is unclear. The V gene's germline CDR1 is LGHDT and CDR2 YNNKEL (reference sequence). The CDR3 covers 12 residues. V gave up 4 bases and J gave up 5 bases, with 5 bases separating them. Here the CDR3 reads CASSPKTGELFF. DNA for the CDR3: TGTGCCAGCAGCCCTAAGACCGGGGAGCTGTTTTTT.

The chain couples TRBV29-1 to TRBJ2-3, with D perhaps matching TRBD1 or TRBD2 (5 bases each). The CDR3 loop spans 12 amino acids. The V end lost 7 bases, the J end lost 3 bases, and 11 bases lay between the germline ends. CDR1 and CDR2 from the germline V gene are SQVTM and ANQGSEA. Here the CDR3 DNA reads TGCAGCGGACAAGGGGAGACAGATACGCAGTATTTT. Its protein product is CSGQGETDTQYF.